One sample yielded the 18 T cell receptor beta chains listed below, sequenced in a study of blood T cell repertoires in COVID-19. This table comes from immunoSEQ multiplex PCR, and its TCRdb copy is limited to in-frame clones, with some not included. This repertoire shows fewer than 400,000 clones, 85% found once; its top ten account for more than 3%. The sample consisted of peripheral blood. The receptors come from a woman aged 18-35 years with acute or convalescent COVID-19.

The chain is built from TRBV9 and TRBJ2-5; 7 bases agree with TRBD1. Germline V gene data show CDR1 as SGDLS and CDR2 as YYNGEE. After removal of 0 bases from V and 4 bases from J, the junction contained 6 bases not matched to a gene. This CDR3 region has 15 residues. The CDR3 sequence: CASSVGDSQGETQYF. The CDR3 DNA reads TGTGCCAGCAGCGTAGGGGACAGCCAGGGAGAGACCCAGTACTTC.

This clone was detected only once. The chain uses TRBV10-1 and TRBJ2-3, with 12 nucleotides matching TRBD2. J lost 1 base, V lost 0 bases, and 2 bases had no gene match. Germline values: CDR1 WNHNN, CDR2 SYGVQD (reference sequence). This CDR3 has 17 amino acids. The CDR3 spells CASSESTSGSGTDTQYF. DNA for the CDR3: TGCGCCAGCAGTGAGTCGACTAGCGGGAGTGGCACAGATACGCAGTATTTT.

The V gene is TRBV12-3 or TRBV12-4, the J gene TRBJ1-2, with 9 nucleotides matching TRBD1. The CDR3 has 13 amino acids. The V gene end was trimmed by 5 bases and the J gene end by 8 bases; junction bases not matched to a gene: 6. The CDR3 nucleotides read TGTGCCAGCAGTCCTGGGACAGGGCTCGGCTACACCTTC. Its translation is CASSPGTGLGYTF.

The J gene is TRBJ1-3, the V gene TRBV5-1; no firm D call. V lost 4 bases to trimming and J lost 2 bases, with 13 bases between them. Germline CDR1 SGHRS, CDR2 YFSETQ. The CDR3 has 15 amino acids. The CDR3 loop reads CASSPNGLTGNTIYF. The DNA for the CDR3 is TGCGCCAGCAGCCCTAACGGACTAACTGGAAACACCATATATTTT.

This clone was observed a few times. The chain uses TRBV11-2 and TRBJ1-2, with D tentatively TRBD1 (5 bases). The CDR3 has 12 residues. Trimming stripped 7 bases from V and 6 bases from J, with 12 bases between. Germline V gene sequence: CDR1 SGHAT, CDR2 FQNNGV. In DNA, the CDR3 is TGTGCCAGCATGGGGGGGACCCATGGCTACACCTTC. Its translation: CASMGGTHGYTF.

This clone appeared a few times. V is TRBV7-9 and J is TRBJ1-1; no clear D gene. CDR1 and CDR2 from the germline V gene are SEHNR and FQNEAQ (reference sequence). The CDR3 consists of 13 residues. V dropped 4 bases and J dropped 0 bases, with 6 bases sitting between them. CDR3 residues: CASSSQLNTEAFF. CDR3 nucleotide sequence: TGTGCCAGCAGCTCTCAGTTGAACACTGAAGCTTTCTTT.

About this clone itself: The junction does not match germline at one end; this may be a read error. CDR3 loop: CASGFFPTEAFF. The CDR3 nucleotides read TGTGCTAGTGGTTTTTTTCCCACTGAGGCTTTCTTT. This sequence joins TRBV12-5 and TRBJ1-1, with no clear D. Germline loops: CDR1 LGHNT, CDR2 FRNRAP. CDR3 length equals 12 residues. Based on the CDR3 plus reference TRBV12-5 and TRBJ1-1, the full variable domain is DARVTQTPRHKVTEMGQEVTMRCQPILGHNTVFWYRQTMMQGLELLAYFRNRAPLDDSGMPKDRFSAEMPDATLATLKIQPSEPRDSAVYFCASGFFPTEAFFGQGTRLTVV.

J is TRBJ1-3 and V is TRBV5-4; D perhaps matches TRBD1 (5 bases). The CDR3 length is 16 residues. The V end was cut by 3 bases, the J end by 1 base, with 14 bases between. Germline V lookup: CDR1 SGHNT, CDR2 YYREEE (reference sequence). For the CDR3, the DNA is TGTGCCAGCAGCTCGGGTCCAAGGACATCTGGAAACACCATATATTTT. Its translation: CASSSGPRTSGNTIYF.

The gene calls are TRBV24-1 and TRBJ1-5; TRBD1 is a possible D gene (5 bases). CDR3 length: 15 residues. Germline loops: CDR1 KGHDR, CDR2 SFDVKD. V gave up 2 bases and J gave up 3 bases, with 10 bases separating them. This CDR3 is CATSDSDNYNQPQHF. The CDR3 nucleotides are TGTGCCACCAGTGATTCGGACAATTACAATCAGCCCCAGCATTTT.

The chain joins TRBV5-4 to TRBJ1-1; 7 bases are shared with TRBD1. Germline-derived CDR1 and CDR2 are SGHNT and YYREEE (reference sequence). V gave up 2 bases and J gave up 1 base; unmatched junction bases: 5. This CDR3 spans 15 amino acids. The CDR3 bases are TGTGCCAGCAGCTTACGGACAGGCGAGAACACTGAAGCTTTCTTT. It yields the protein CASSLRTGENTEAFF.

The chain employs TRBV6-5 and TRBJ2-5; perhaps TRBD2 as D (6 bases). Trimming shortened V by 6 bases and J by 2 bases, and 13 bases separated the two germline ends. Germline values: CDR1 MNHEY, CDR2 SVGAGI. CDR3 length: 14 residues. The CDR3 region has the DNA TGTGCCAGCAGAAGGGGAGGCCTACAAGAGACCCAGTACTTC. Its translation: CASRRGGLQETQYF.

This clone has just one count. The chain uses TRBV7-2 and TRBJ2-3; 7 nucleotides align to TRBD2. Germline CDR1 is SGHTA and CDR2 is FQGNSA. The CDR3 length is 16 residues. V trimming: 3 bases; J trimming: 0 bases; junction bases outside the gene matches: 6. As DNA, the CDR3 is TGTGCCAGCAGCTTTACCGGGACTACTAGCACAGATACGCAGTATTTT. Protein sequence: CASSFTGTTSTDTQYF.

The chain links TRBV7-3 to TRBJ1-2; 10 bases align to TRBD1. J gave up 4 bases and V 2 bases, and 7 bases lay outside the gene matches. This CDR3 is built from 16 residues. Germline V gives CDR1 SGHTA, CDR2 FQGTGA. CDR3 bases: TGTGCCAGCAGCTTAGCCGGGACAGGGGCCCTCTATGGCTACACCTTC. This encodes CASSLAGTGALYGYTF.

CDR3 sequence reads: CASRQIPGQTEAFF. CDR3 sequence (DNA): TGCGCCAGCAGACAAATCCCGGGACAAACTGAAGCTTTCTTT. The rearrangement uses TRBV5-1 and TRBJ1-1; possible D gene TRBD1, 6 bases. The CDR3 has 14 residues. Per the germline V gene, CDR1 is SGHRS and CDR2 is YFSETQ. The germline V and J ends were trimmed by 5 bases and 5 bases, with 16 bases remaining between them.

This sequence joins TRBV28 and TRBJ2-5, with TRBD1 matching 9 bases. This CDR3 has 15 amino acids. From germline, CDR1 is MDHEN and CDR2 SYDVKM. The V gene end was trimmed by 7 bases and the J gene end by 7 bases; junction bases not matched to a gene: 13. CDR3 sequence reads: CASKDSTGGVVTQYF. The CDR3, as DNA: TGTGCCAGCAAAGACAGCACAGGGGGCGTTGTGACCCAGTACTTC.

This clone was recorded once. J is TRBJ2-1 and V is TRBV5-6, with a possible D match to TRBD2 (6 bases). Germline V gene lookup returns CDR1 SGHDT and CDR2 YYEEEE. V lost 7 bases, J lost 4 bases, and 18 bases lay in between. The CDR3 has 15 amino acids. The CDR3 is CASFSDGGEYNEQFF. The CDR3 coding sequence is TGTGCCAGCTTCAGCGACGGCGGGGAGTACAATGAGCAGTTCTTC. Variable domain in full (rest from reference TRBV5-6 and TRBJ2-1): DAGVTQSPTHLIKTRGQQVTLRCSPKSGHDTVSWYQQALGQGPQFIFQYYEEEERQRGNFPDRFSGHQFPNYSSELNVNALLLGDSALYLCASFSDGGEYNEQFFGPGTRLTVL.

The table lists this clone with a count of one. V gene TRBV28 combines with J gene TRBJ1-1; 7 nucleotides match TRBD1. Germline CDR1 is MDHEN and CDR2 is SYDVKM. The CDR3 length is 16 residues. V trimming: 2 bases; J trimming: 2 bases; junction bases outside the gene matches: 8. This CDR3 is CASSLPTQGENTEAFF. In DNA, the CDR3 is TGTGCCAGCAGTTTACCGACCCAGGGGGAAAACACTGAAGCTTTCTTT.

The rearrangement joins TRBV7-3 to TRBJ2-2; no clear D gene. Germline V gene data show CDR1 as SGHTA and CDR2 as FQGTGA. CDR3 size: 15 residues. The V gene lost 3 bases and the J gene lost 3 bases, with 11 bases spanning the gap. CDR3 DNA sequence: TGTGCCAGCAGCTTCCAAAGTCGGGACACCGGGGAGCTGTTTTTT. Translating gives CASSFQSRDTGELFF. The full variable domain, with the rest looked up from reference TRBV7-3 and TRBJ2-2, is GAGVSQTPSNKVTEKGKYVELRCDPISGHTALYWYRQSLGQGPEFLIYFQGTGAADDSGLPNDRFFAVRPEGSVSTLKIQRTERGDSAVYLCASSFQSRDTGELFFGEGSRLTVL.